This T cell receptor (beta chain) was documented in a study of cytomegalovirus exposure and HLA in healthy donors. Vbeta (60) and Jbeta (13) primers were used in the PCR. Clones were sequenced by immunoSEQ multiplex PCR, and TCRdb holds only the in-frame ones, with some missing. Here the sample table reports approximately 110,000 clones. The TCR comes from a man in his forties or fifties in good health and CMV-seronegative. The material sequenced was PBMCs.

CDR3 bases: TGTGCCAGCAGCGCAGGTCGGGGGGGGCGCGGCACCGGGGAGCTGTTTTTT. This codes for CASSAGRGGRGTGELFF. The J gene is TRBJ2-2, the V gene TRBV9, with 8 bases that match TRBD2. Germline trimming cut 3 bases from V and 4 bases from J; bases unmatched to any gene: 11. The CDR3 contains 17 residues. CDR1 and CDR2 (germline): SGDLS, YYNGEE.